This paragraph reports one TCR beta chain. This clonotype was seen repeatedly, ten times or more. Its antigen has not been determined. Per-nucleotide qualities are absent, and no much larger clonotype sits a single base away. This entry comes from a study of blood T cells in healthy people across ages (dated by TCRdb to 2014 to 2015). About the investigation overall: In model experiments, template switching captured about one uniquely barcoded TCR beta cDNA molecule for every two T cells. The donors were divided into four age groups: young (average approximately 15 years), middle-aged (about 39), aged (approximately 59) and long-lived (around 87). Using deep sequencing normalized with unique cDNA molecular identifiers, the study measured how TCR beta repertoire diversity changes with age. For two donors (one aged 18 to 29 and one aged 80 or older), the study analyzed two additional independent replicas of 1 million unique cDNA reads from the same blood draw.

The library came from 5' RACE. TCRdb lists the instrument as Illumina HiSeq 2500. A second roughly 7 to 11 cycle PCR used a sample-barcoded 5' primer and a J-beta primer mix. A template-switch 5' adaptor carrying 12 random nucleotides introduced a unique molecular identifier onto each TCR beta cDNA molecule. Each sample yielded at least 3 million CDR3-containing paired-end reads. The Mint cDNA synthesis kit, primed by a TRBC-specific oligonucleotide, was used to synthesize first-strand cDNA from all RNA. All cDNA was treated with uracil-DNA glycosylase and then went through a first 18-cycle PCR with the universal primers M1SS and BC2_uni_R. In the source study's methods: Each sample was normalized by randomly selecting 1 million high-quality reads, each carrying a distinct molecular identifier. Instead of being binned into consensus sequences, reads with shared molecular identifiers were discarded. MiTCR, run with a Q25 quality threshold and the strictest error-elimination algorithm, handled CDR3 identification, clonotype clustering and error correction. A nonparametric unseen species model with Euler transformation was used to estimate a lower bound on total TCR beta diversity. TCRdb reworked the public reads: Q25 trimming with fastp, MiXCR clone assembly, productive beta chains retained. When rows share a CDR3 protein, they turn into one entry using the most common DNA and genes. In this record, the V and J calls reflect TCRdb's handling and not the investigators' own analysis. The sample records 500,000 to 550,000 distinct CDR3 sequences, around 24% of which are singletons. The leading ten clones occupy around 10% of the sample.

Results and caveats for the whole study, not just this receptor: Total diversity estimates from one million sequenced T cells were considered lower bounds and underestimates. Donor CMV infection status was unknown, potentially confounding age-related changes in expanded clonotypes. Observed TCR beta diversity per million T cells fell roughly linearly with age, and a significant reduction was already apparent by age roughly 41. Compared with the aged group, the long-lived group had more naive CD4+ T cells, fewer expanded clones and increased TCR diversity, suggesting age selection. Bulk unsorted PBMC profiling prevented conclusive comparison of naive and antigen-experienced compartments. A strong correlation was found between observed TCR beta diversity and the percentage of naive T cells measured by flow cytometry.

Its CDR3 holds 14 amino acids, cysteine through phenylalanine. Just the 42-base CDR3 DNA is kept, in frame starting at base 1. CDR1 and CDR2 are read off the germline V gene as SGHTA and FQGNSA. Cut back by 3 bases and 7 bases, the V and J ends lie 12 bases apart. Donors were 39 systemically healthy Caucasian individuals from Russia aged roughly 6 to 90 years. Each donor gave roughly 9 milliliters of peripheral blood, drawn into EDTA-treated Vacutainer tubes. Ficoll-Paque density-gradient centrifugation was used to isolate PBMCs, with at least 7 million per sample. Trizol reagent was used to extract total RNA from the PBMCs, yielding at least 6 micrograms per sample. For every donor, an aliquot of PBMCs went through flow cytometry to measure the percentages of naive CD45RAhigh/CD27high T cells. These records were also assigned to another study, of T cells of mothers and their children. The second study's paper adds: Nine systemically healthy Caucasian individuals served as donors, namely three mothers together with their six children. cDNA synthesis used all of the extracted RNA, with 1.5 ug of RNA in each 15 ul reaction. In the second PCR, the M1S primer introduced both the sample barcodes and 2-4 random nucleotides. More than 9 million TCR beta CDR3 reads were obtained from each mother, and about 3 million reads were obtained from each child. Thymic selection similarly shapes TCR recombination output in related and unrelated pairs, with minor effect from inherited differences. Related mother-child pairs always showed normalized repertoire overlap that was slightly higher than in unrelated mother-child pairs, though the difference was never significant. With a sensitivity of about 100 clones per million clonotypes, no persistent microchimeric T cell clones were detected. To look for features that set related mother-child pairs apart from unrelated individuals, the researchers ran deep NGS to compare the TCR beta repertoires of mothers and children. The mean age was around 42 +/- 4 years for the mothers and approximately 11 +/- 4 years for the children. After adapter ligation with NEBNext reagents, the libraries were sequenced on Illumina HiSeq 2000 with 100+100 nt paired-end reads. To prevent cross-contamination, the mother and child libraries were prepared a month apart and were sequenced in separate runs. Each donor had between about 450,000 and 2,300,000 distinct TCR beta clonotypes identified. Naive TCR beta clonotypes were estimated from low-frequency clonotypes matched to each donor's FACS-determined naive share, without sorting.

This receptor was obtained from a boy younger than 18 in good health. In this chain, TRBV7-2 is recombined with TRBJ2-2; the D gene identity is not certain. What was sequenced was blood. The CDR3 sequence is CASSFISWDGELFF. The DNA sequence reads TGTGCCAGCAGCTTTATTTCCTGGGACGGGGAGCTGTTTTTT.